A single sample gave rise to the 2 T cell receptor beta chains below, sequenced in a study of molecular identifiers for immune sequencing clone quantification. MiXCR was run by TCRdb on the PCR reads, yielding one entry per CDR3 protein. The data hold hundreds of thousands of distinct CDR3 sequences, with 20% observed a single time. The specimen was naive CD8+ T cells from blood, with Jurkat cell RNA spiked in. Subset reported: FACS-sorted CD8+CD4-CCR7+CD45RA+ naive T cells. All receptors come from a human donor in good health. Some libraries in this study had Jurkat cell RNA spiked in.

Comments on this clonotype: A much larger clone sits a single nucleotide away, making a read error possible. This chain connects TRBV30 to TRBJ1-5; D uncertain. This CDR3 region has 13 residues. Germline-derived CDR1 and CDR2 are GTSNPN and SVGIG (reference sequence). For the CDR3, the DNA is TGTGCCTGGAGTGGGGCCTCGGGTCAGCCCCCGCATTTT. It encodes CAWSGASGQPPHF.

A note on this clonotype: Given a much more abundant clone one base away, this may be a read error. The chain couples TRBV7-2 to TRBJ2-1, with 8 bases aligning to TRBD2. The germline V gene has CDR1 SGHTA and CDR2 FQGNSA. The CDR3 runs to 13 residues. The CDR3 region is CASSLGTSNERFF. As DNA, the CDR3 is TGTGCCAGCAGCTTAGGGACTAGCAATGAGCGGTTCTTC.